In its sample, the clone carrying this T cell receptor beta chain was seen a few times. Its target is unknown. Germline CDR1 is LGHNT and CDR2 is FRNRAP. CDR3 size: 12 residues. V was trimmed by 5 bases and J by 2 bases, leaving 7 bases between them. Template switching with 5'RACE generated the TCR cDNA and added a universal primer site and UMIs. TCRdb passed the 5' RACE reads through MiXCR, listing each CDR3 protein once. Of 300,000 or so distinct CDR3 sequences listed, 3% to 4.5% are singletons. The data stem from a study of T cells after yellow fever vaccination. Overall study: Any fraction with a low cell number was prepared using SMART-Seq v4 Ultra Low Input.

Study outcomes and limitations: A small share of clonotypes appeared in both CD4 and CD8 compartments. Primary-vaccination clones mostly resurfaced post-booster (just under 98% CD4, roughly 90% CD8).

V and J are TRBV12-5 and TRBJ2-7; D is uncertain. The sequence was collected from a man in his late teens or twenties who received the YFV17D yellow fever vaccine. Sample: PBMCs, taken 5 days after the yellow fever booster vaccination. The CDR3 sequence: CASGPFPYEQYF. CDR3 nucleotides: TGTGCTAGTGGTCCCTTCCCCTACGAGCAGTACTTC.